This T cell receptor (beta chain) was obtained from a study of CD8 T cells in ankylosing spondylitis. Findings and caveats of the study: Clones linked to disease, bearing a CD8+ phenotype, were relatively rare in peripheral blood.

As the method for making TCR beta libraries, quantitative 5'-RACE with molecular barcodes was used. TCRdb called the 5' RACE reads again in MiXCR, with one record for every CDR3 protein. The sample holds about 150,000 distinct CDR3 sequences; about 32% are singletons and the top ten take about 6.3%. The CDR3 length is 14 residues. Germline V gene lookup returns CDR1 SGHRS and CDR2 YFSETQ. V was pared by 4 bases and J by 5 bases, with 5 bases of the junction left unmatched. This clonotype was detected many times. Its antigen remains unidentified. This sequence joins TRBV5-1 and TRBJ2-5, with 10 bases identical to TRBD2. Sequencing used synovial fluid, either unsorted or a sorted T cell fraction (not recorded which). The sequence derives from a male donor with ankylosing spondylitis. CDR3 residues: CASSLAGDVETQYF. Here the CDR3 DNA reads TGCGCCAGCAGCCTAGCGGGAGATGTGGAGACCCAGTACTTC.